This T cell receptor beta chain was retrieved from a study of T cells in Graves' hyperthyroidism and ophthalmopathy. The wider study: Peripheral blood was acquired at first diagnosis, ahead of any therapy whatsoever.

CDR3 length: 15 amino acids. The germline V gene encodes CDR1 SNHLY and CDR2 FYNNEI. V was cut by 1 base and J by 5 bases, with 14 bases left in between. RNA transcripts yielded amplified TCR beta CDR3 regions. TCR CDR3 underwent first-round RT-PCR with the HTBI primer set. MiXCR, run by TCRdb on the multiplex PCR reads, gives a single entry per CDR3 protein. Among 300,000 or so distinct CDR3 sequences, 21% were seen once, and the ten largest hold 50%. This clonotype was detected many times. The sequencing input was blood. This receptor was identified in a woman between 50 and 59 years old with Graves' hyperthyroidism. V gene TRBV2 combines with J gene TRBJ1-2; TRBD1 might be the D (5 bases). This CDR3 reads CASSEGTTTGYGYTF. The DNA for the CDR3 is TGTGCCAGCAGTGAAGGGACAACCACCGGATATGGCTACACCTTC.